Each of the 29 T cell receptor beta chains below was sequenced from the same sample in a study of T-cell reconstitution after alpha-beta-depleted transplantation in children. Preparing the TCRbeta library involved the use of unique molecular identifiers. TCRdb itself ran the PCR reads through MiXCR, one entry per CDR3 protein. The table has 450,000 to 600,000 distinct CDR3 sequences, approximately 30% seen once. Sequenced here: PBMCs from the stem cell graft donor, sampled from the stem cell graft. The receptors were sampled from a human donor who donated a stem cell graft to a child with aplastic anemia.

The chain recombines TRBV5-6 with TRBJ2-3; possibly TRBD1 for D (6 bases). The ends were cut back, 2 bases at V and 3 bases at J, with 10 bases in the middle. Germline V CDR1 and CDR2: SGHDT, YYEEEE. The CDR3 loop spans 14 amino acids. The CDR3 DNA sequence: TGTGCCAGCAGCTTACCAGGGGTTACAGATACGCAGTATTTT. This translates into CASSLPGVTDTQYF.

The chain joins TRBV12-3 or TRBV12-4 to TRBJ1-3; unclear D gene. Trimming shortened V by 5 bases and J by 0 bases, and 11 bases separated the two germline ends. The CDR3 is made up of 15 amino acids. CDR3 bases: TGTGCCAGCAGTCCCAGACTGTTCTCTGGAAACACCATATATTTT. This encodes CASSPRLFSGNTIYF.

Here the CDR3 reads CASSWGGLGYNEQFF. Here the CDR3 DNA reads TGTGCCAGCAGCTGGGGCGGCCTAGGATACAATGAGCAGTTCTTC. The rearrangement joins TRBV5-6 to TRBJ2-1, with a possible D match to TRBD1 (5 bases). CDR1 and CDR2 from the germline V gene are SGHDT and YYEEEE. This CDR3 is built from 15 residues. The V gene lost 3 bases and the J gene lost 4 bases, with 14 bases spanning the gap.

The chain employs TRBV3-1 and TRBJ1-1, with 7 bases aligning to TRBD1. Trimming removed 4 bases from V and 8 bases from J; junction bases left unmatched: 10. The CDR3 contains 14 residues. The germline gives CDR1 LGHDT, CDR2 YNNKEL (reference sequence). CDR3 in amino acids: CASSRRDRVGEAFF. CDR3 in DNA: TGTGCCAGCAGCCGAAGAGACAGGGTTGGGGAAGCTTTCTTT.

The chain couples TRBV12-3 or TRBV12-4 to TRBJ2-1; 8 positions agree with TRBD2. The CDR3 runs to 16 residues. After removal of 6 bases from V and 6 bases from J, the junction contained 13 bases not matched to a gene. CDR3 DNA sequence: TGTGCCAGCAGCCCTAGCGGGTCCCTGGGTGGCAATGAGCAGTTCTTC. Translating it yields CASSPSGSLGGNEQFF.

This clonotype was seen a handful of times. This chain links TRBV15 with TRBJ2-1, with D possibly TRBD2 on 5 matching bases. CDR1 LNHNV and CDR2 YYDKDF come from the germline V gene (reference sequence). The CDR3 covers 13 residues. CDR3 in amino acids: CVTGSPGDNEQFF. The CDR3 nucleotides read TGTGTCACTGGGAGCCCTGGGGACAATGAGCAGTTCTTC.

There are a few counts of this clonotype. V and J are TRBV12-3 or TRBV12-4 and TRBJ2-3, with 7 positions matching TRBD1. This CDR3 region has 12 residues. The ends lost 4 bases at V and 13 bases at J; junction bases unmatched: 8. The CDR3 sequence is CASSSRTGSEYF. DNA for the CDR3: TGTGCCAGCAGTTCTCGGACAGGCTCAGAGTATTTT.

The CDR3 region is CASSLDGGPAKNIQYF. DNA for the CDR3: TGTGCCAGCAGCTTAGACGGGGGCCCAGCCAAAAACATTCAGTACTTC. The chain carries TRBV11-2 and TRBJ2-4, with D perhaps being TRBD1 or TRBD2 (6 bases each). Germline V lookup: CDR1 SGHAT, CDR2 FQNNGV. V was trimmed by 0 bases and J by 0 bases, leaving 9 bases between them. The CDR3 runs 16 residues. Based on the CDR3 plus reference TRBV11-2 and TRBJ2-4, the full variable domain is EAGVAQSPRYKIIEKRQSVAFWCNPISGHATLYWYQQILGQGPKLLIQFQNNGVVDDSQLPKDRFSAERLKGVDSTLKIQPAKLEDSAVYLCASSLDGGPAKNIQYFGAGTRLSVL.

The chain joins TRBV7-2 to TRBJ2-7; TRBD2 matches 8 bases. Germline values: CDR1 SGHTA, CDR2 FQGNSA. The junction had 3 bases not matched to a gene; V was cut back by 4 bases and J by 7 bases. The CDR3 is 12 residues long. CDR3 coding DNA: TGTGCCAGCAGCTCGAGACTAGCGGAGCAGTACTTC. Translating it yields CASSSRLAEQYF.

The CDR3 DNA is TGTGCCAGCAGCCCGGGACAGGGAGTTAGCGAGCAGTACGTC. This sequence encodes CASSPGQGVSEQYV. The chain has TRBV3-1 and TRBJ2-7, with 9 bases aligning to TRBD1. CDR3 size: 14 residues. Germline CDR1 reads LGHDT; CDR2 reads YNNKEL (reference sequence). The trim removed 4 bases at V and 6 bases at J, leaving 7 bases unmatched.

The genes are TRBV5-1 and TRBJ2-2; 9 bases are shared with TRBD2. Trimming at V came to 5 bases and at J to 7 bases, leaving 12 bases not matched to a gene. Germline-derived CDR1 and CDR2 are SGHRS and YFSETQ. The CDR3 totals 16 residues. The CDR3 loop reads CASRTTRGRAIGELFF. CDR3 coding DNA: TGCGCCAGCAGAACCACTCGCGGGAGGGCCATCGGGGAGCTGTTTTTT.

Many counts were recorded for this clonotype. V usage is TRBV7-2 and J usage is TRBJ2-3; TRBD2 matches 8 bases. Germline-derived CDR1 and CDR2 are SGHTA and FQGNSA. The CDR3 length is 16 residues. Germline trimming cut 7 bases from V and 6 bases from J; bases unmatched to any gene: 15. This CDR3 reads CASTHSSAGGPDTQYF. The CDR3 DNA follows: TGTGCCAGCACCCACTCTTCGGCGGGAGGCCCCGATACGCAGTATTTT.

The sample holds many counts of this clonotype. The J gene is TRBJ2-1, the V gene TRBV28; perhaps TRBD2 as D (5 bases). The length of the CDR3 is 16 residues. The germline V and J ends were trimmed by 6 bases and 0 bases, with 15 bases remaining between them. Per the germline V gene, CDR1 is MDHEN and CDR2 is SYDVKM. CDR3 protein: CASSGVRILSYNEQFF. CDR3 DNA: TGTGCCAGCAGCGGGGTGAGGATCCTCTCCTACAATGAGCAGTTCTTC.

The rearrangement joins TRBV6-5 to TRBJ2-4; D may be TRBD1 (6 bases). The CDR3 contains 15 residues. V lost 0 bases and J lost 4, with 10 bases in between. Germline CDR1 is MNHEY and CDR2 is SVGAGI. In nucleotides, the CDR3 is TGTGCCAGCAGTTACTCGTCAGGGACAAAAAACATTCAGTACTTC. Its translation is CASSYSSGTKNIQYF.

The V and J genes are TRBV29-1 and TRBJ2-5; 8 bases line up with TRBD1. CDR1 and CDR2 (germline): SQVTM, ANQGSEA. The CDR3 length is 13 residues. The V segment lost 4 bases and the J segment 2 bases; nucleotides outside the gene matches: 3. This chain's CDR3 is CSVADRAQETQYF. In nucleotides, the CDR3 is TGCAGCGTTGCGGACAGGGCTCAAGAGACCCAGTACTTC.

In DNA, the CDR3 is TGTGCCAGCAGCTCCGGGCTGGGACAAGGCAACTATGGCTACACCTTC. Its protein product is CASSSGLGQGNYGYTF. The chain recombines TRBV11-3 with TRBJ1-2; perhaps TRBD1 as D (6 bases). Per the germline V gene, CDR1 is SGHNT and CDR2 is YENEEA. Trimming removed 4 bases from V and 2 bases from J, with 17 bases in between. The CDR3 is made up of 16 amino acids.

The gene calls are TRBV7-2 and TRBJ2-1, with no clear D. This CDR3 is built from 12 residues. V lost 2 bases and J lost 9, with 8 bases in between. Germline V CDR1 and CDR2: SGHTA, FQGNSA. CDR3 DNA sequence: TGTGCCAGCAGCTTAAGAGACGGTGAGCAGTTCTTC. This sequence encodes CASSLRDGEQFF.

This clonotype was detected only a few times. The CDR3 region is CASSYYMGGRETQYF. The CDR3, as DNA: TGTGCCAGCAGTTATTATATGGGGGGCAGAGAGACCCAGTACTTC. The chain uses TRBV12-3 or TRBV12-4 and TRBJ2-5, with D perhaps assigned TRBD1 or TRBD2 (6 bases each). The V end lost 4 bases, the J end lost 4 bases, and 16 bases lay between the germline ends. CDR3 length: 15 residues.

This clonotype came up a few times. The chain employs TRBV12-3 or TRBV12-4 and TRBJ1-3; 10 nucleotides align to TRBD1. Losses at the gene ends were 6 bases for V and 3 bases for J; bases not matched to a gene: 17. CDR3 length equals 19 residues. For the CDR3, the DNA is TGTGCCAGCAGCTCCCAGGGGGACAGGGGCCCCGTAGGTGGAAACACCATATATTTT. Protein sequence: CASSSQGDRGPVGGNTIYF.

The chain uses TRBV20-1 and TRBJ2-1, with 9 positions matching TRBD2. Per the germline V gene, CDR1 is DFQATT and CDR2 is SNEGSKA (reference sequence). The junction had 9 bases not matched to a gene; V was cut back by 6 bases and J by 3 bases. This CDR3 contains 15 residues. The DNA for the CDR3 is TGCAGTGCCGAGAGGGGTAGCGGGAGCTACAATGAGCAGTTCTTC. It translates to CSAERGSGSYNEQFF.

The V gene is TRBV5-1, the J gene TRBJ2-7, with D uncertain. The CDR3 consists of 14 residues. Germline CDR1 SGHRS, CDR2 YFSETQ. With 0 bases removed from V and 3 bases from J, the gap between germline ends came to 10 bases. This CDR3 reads CASSLEVKHYEQYF. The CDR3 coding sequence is TGCGCCAGCAGCTTGGAGGTGAAACACTACGAGCAGTACTTC.

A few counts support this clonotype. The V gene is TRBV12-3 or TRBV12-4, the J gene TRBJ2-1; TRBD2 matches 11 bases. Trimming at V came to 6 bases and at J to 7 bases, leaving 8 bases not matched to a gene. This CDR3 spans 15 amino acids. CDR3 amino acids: CASSEGLAGLNEQFF. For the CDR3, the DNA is TGTGCCAGCAGCGAAGGACTAGCGGGTTTGAATGAGCAGTTCTTC.

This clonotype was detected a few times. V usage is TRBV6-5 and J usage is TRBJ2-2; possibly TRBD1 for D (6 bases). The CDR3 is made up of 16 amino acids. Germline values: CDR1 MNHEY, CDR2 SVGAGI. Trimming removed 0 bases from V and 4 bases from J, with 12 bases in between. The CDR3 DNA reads TGTGCCAGCAGTTACTCGAACAGGGCGGGCACCGGGGAGCTGTTTTTT. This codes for CASSYSNRAGTGELFF.

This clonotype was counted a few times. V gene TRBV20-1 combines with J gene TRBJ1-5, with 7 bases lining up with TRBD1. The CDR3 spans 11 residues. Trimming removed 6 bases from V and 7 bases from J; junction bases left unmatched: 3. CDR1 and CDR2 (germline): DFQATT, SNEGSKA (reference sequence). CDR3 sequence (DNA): TGCAGTGCCCTCAGGGGGCAGCCCCAGCATTTT. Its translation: CSALRGQPQHF.

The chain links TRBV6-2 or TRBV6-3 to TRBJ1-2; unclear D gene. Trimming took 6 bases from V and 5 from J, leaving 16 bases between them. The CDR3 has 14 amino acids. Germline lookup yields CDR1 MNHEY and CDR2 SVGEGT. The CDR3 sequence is CASRSDTLVYGYTF. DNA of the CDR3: TGTGCCAGCAGGAGCGACACACTGGTTTATGGCTACACCTTC.

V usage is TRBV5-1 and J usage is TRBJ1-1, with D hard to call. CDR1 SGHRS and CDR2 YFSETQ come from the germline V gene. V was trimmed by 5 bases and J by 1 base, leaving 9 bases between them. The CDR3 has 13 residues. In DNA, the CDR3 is TGCGCCAGCAGAGTGGTGCCGAACACTGAAGCTTTCTTT. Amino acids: CASRVVPNTEAFF.

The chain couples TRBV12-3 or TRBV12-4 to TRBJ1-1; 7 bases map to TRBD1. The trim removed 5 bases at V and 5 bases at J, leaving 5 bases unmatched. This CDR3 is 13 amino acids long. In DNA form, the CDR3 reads TGTGCCAGCAGTACAACCAGGGGGACTGAAGCTTTCTTT. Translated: CASSTTRGTEAFF.

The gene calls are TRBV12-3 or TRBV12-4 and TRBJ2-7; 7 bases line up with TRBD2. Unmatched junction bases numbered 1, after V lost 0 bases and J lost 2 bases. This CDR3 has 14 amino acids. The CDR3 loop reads CASSLAGGPYEQYV. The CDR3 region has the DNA TGTGCCAGCAGTTTAGCGGGAGGGCCCTACGAGCAGTACGTC.

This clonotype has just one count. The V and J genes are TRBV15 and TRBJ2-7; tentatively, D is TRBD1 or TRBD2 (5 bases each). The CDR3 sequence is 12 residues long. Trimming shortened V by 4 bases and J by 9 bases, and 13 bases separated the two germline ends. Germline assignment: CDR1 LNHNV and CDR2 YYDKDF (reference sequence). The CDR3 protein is CATSKEGLWQYF. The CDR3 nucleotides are TGTGCCACCAGCAAAGAGGGGCTGTGGCAGTACTTC.